This TCR beta chain was sequenced during a study of cytomegalovirus exposure and HLA in healthy donors. Use of 60 Vbeta and 13 Jbeta primers characterized the PCR. Methods used by the authors: Later, an analysis found about 83 million unique TCR beta chains, and approximately 10 million of these were shared. The data were produced by immunoSEQ multiplex PCR, yet TCRdb's version contains in-frame clones alone and is incomplete. V and J calls and clone size are given by that table; D and trimming were obtained from the DNA. The table has 240,000 or so clones, 82% seen once. From germline, CDR1 is KGHSH and CDR2 LQKENI. The V and J ends lost 3 bases and 2 bases respectively, with 13 bases between them. The CDR3 has 16 amino acids. Notes on the study in general: The presence/absence work took it that sequencing depth was about the same across donors. Specific recognition of CMV antigens was confirmed in vitro for a few chains (all CMV-associated).

In the case of this clone: Its target is unknown.

The sample taken for sequencing was PBMCs. The clonotype was recovered from a woman aged 40 to 50 in good health and CMV-seropositive. The chain employs TRBV18 and TRBJ1-4; D is perhaps TRBD1 (6 bases). Here the CDR3 reads CASSPIKTGTNEKLFF. CDR3 DNA sequence: TGTGCCAGCTCACCTATTAAAACAGGGACTAATGAAAAACTGTTTTTT.